A selection of T cell receptor beta chains follows, all from one sample in a study of CD8 T cells in ankylosing spondylitis. MiXCR, run by TCRdb on the 5' RACE reads, gives a single entry per CDR3 protein. The table records 100,000 to 150,000 distinct CDR3 sequences, 17% of them present only once. Input material: blood, either unsorted or a sorted T cell fraction (not recorded which). The receptors come from a male donor with ankylosing spondylitis. The CDR3 runs from the conserved cysteine through the conserved F or W. D genes are given only for firm matches. Expanded clones are given a class, and other clones once, few, many or no size at all.

- | TRBJ2-1 | TRBD2 | TRBV9 | TGTGCCAGCAGCCTACTTAGCGGGAGGGCCGATGAGCAGTTCTTC | CASSLLSGRADEQFF
few | TRBJ2-2 | - | TRBV3-1 | TGTGCCAGCAGCCAAGCCCAGGGTCACGGGGAGCTGTTTTTT | CASSQAQGHGELFF
many | TRBJ2-3 | - | TRBV12-3/TRBV12-4 | TGTGCCAGCAGTTTGGAAAGTAGAACGCAGTATTTT | CASSLESRTQYF
few | TRBJ2-6 | - | TRBV5-1 | TGCGCCAGCAGCCAAAATCACGGATATAGCTCTGGGGCCAACGTCCTGACTTTC | CASSQNHGYSSGANVLTF
- | TRBJ2-3 | - | TRBV7-9 | TGTGCCAGCGGGGACTTACCAGATACGCAGTATTTT | CASGDLPDTQYF
- | TRBJ2-1 | - | TRBV7-6 | TGTGCCAGCAGCTTAGAGCTCTTCCCGTGGGAGCAGTTCTTC | CASSLELFPWEQFF
- | TRBJ1-2 | - | TRBV28 | TGTGCCAGCAGTCGGCCAGCCTGGGATGGCTACACCTTC | CASSRPAWDGYTF
- | TRBJ2-2 | - | TRBV7-3 | TGTGCCAGCAGCTCCGAGGGGTACACCGGGGAGCTGTTTTTT | CASSSEGYTGELFF
- | TRBJ2-5 | - | TRBV3-1 | TGTGCCAGCAGCCAAGAGTCCGGGGGGACCCAGTACTTC | CASSQESGGTQYF
- | TRBJ2-7 | TRBD1 | TRBV20-1 | TGCAGTGCTAGTCCGACAGGGGACTCCTACGAGCAGTACTTC | CSASPTGDSYEQYF
few | TRBJ1-1 | - | TRBV12-3/TRBV12-4 | TGTGCCAGCAGTTTGGGGGGCAGGGGGAACACTGAAGCTTTCTTT | CASSLGGRGNTEAFF
few | TRBJ2-3 | TRBD2 | TRBV7-8 | TGTGCCAGCAGCTTGAGAGCGGGGAGGCCCCCGGATACGCAGTATTTT | CASSLRAGRPPDTQYF
- | TRBJ2-1 | - | TRBV4-3 | TGCGCCAGCAGCCAAGAGGGCGGCGTCAATGAGCAGTTCTTC | CASSQEGGVNEQFF
few | TRBJ2-7 | - | TRBV5-1 | TGCGCCAGCAGGTACGAATTCCGAGGGCTCTCCTACGAGCAGTACTTC | CASRYEFRGLSYEQYF
- | TRBJ2-7 | TRBD2 | TRBV4-3 | TGCGCCAGCAGCCAGACACTAGCGGGAGACTACGAGCAGTACTTC | CASSQTLAGDYEQYF
many | TRBJ2-2 | - | TRBV4-3 | TGCGCCAGCAGCCAAGCCTCTGCCCTAAACACCGGGGAGCTGTTTTTT | CASSQASALNTGELFF
once | TRBJ2-2 | TRBD1 | TRBV5-6 | TGTGCCAGCAGCGTCACAGGGGGCGGCGGCACCGGGGAGCTGTTTTTT | CASSVTGGGGTGELFF
- | TRBJ1-1 | - | TRBV24-1 | TGTGCCACCACCCCCGGGGGGCTTCGAAACACTGAAGCTTTCTTT | CATTPGGLRNTEAFF
- | TRBJ2-7 | TRBD2 | TRBV28 | TGTGCCAGCAGTTTTACTAGCGGGAGGGCCCACGAGCAGTACTTC | CASSFTSGRAHEQYF
- | TRBJ2-2 | TRBD2 | TRBV27 | TGTGCCAGCAGTCTCCCTGTGGCGGGAGGCACCGGGGAGCTGTTTTTT | CASSLPVAGGTGELFF
few | TRBJ2-3 | TRBD1 | TRBV15 | TGTGCCACCAGCAGAGAAGTTCGAGGGACAGGGTCAGATACGCAGTATTTT | CATSREVRGTGSDTQYF
few | TRBJ2-7 | - | TRBV9 | TGTGCCAGCAGCGTAGAGTCTGGAGTTGGGATCGAGCAGTACTTC | CASSVESGVGIEQYF
many | TRBJ2-1 | - | TRBV12-5 | TGTGCTAGTGGTTTGGTAAATGAGCAGTTCTTC | CASGLVNEQFF
few | TRBJ2-1 | TRBD2 | TRBV11-3 | TGTGCCAGCAGCTTAGCTCGGAATAGCGGGAGGATAGGTGAGCAGTTCTTC | CASSLARNSGRIGEQFF
- | TRBJ2-2 | TRBD2 | TRBV15 | TGTGCCACCAGCAGAGACCCTCCCGGGACTAGCGCGAACACCGGGGAGCTGTTTTTT | CATSRDPPGTSANTGELFF
few | TRBJ2-1 | TRBD2 | TRBV11-2 | TGTGCCAGCAGCCCGGGACTAGCGAGTAATGAGCAGTTCTTC | CASSPGLASNEQFF
- | TRBJ2-2 | TRBD1 | TRBV27 | TGTGCCAGCAAGATGACAGGGGGCACCGGGGAGCTGTTTTTT | CASKMTGGTGELFF
- | TRBJ2-3 | TRBD1 | TRBV13 | TGTGCCAGCAGCTTTGAGACAGGGGGTGGAGATACGCAGTATTTT | CASSFETGGGDTQYF
few | TRBJ1-1 | - | TRBV27 | TGTGCCAGCAGTTTATGGGGCAGTGAGAACACTGAAGCTTTCTTT | CASSLWGSENTEAFF
- | TRBJ2-2 | TRBD2 | TRBV4-2 | TGTGCCAGCAGCCAATCGTCACTAGCGGTTAACACCGGGGAGCTGTTTTTT | CASSQSSLAVNTGELFF
- | TRBJ1-2 | - | TRBV4-3 | TGCGCCAGCAGCCCAGAGGTTGCGGCGGGCTACACCTTC | CASSPEVAAGYTF
few | TRBJ2-6 | - | TRBV11-1 | TGTGCCAGCAGCTTAGCTTCTGGAACAGGGAGTTTTACTGGGGCCAACGTCCTGACTTTC | CASSLASGTGSFTGANVLTF
few | TRBJ1-4 | - | TRBV12-3/TRBV12-4 | TGTGCCAGCAGTGAGACAGGATTTGCAAAACTGTTTTTT | CASSETGFAKLFF
- | TRBJ2-1 | TRBD2 | TRBV11-2 | TGTGCCAGCAGCCCACCCGGGACTACCTACAATGAGCAGTTCTTC | CASSPPGTTYNEQFF
- | TRBJ2-7 | TRBD2 | TRBV4-1 | TGCGCCAGCAGCCAAGAAATTAGCGGGAGTATCTACGAGCAGTACTTC | CASSQEISGSIYEQYF
- | TRBJ2-1 | - | TRBV20-1 | TGCAGTGCTACCGACCGGGACTCGGAGGGGGGTGAGCAGTTCTTC | CSATDRDSEGGEQFF
- | TRBJ2-2 | TRBD1 | TRBV5-1 | TGCGCCAACAGCTTAGGGGACAGCCCGAACACCGGGGAGCTGTTTTTT | CANSLGDSPNTGELFF
- | TRBJ2-3 | - | TRBV3-1 | TGTGCCAGCAGCCTTACACTAACTGGGCCAGATACGCAGTATTTT | CASSLTLTGPDTQYF
- | TRBJ2-1 | - | TRBV27 | TGTGCCAGCAGACCTACCCTGACGGGCCGAAGGAACAATGAGCAGTTCTTC | CASRPTLTGRRNNEQFF
- | TRBJ2-5 | - | TRBV7-9 | TGTGCCAGCAGCTTAGGCTTCGGCCAAGAGACCCAGTACTTC | CASSLGFGQETQYF
- | TRBJ2-7 | TRBD1 | TRBV28 | TGTGCCAGCAGTTTGATCGGCCGGGACAGCCTTATTGACTACGAGCAGTACTTC | CASSLIGRDSLIDYEQYF
few | TRBJ2-3 | - | TRBV24-1 | TGTGCCACCAGTGATATGCGCGGAGATACGCAGTATTTT | CATSDMRGDTQYF
- | TRBJ2-1 | - | TRBV2 | TGTGCCAGCAGGCCGGGGGACACCTACAATGAGCAGTTCTTC | CASRPGDTYNEQFF
few | TRBJ2-5 | TRBD1 | TRBV9 | TGTGCCAGCAGCGTAGCAGGGGGACAAGAGACCCAGTACTTC | CASSVAGGQETQYF
many | TRBJ1-6 | - | TRBV28 | TGTGCCAGTGAGGAGGGGGGCACCAATTCACCCCTCCACTTT | CASEEGGTNSPLHF
- | TRBJ2-5 | - | TRBV7-9 | TGTGCCAGCAGCTCCGCAGGGGCGGTTGAAGAGACCCAGTACTTC | CASSSAGAVEETQYF
- | TRBJ2-7 | - | TRBV7-9 | TGTGCCAGCAGCCCGCCCGCAGGGAGCTCCTACGAGCAGTACTTC | CASSPPAGSSYEQYF
few | TRBJ2-2 | TRBD2 | TRBV12-3/TRBV12-4 | TGTGCCAGCAGAAAGCCGGGACTAGCGGGGACGAACACCGGGGAGCTGTTTTTT | CASRKPGLAGTNTGELFF
- | TRBJ2-3 | TRBD2 | TRBV28 | TGTGCCAGCAGTTCCCCCCGACTAGCGGGAGATACAGATACGCAGTATTTT | CASSSPRLAGDTDTQYF
few | TRBJ2-6 | TRBD2 | TRBV27 | TGTGCCAGCAGTACCGGACTAGCGGGGTTCTCTGGGGCCAACGTCCTGACTTTC | CASSTGLAGFSGANVLTF
- | TRBJ2-3 | - | TRBV29-1 | TGCAGCGCCCGGAGGCACACTGGCACAGATACGCAGTATTTT | CSARRHTGTDTQYF
- | TRBJ2-1 | TRBD1 | TRBV7-3 | TGTGCCAGCAGCCTGGGGACAGGGTTTGTCAATGAGCAGTTCTTC | CASSLGTGFVNEQFF
- | TRBJ1-5 | - | TRBV5-5 | TGTGCCAGCAGCTTTTTTGATAGCAATCAGCCCCAGCATTTT | CASSFFDSNQPQHF
few | TRBJ2-3 | - | TRBV11-1 | TGTGCCAGCAGCTTCCCAGGGCCTTCCCGTGGCCTAAGCACAGATACGCAGTATTTT | CASSFPGPSRGLSTDTQYF
many | TRBJ1-5 | - | TRBV7-9 | TGTGCCAGCACCCATGGGGTTTCGGTGCCCCAGCATTTT | CASTHGVSVPQHF
few | TRBJ2-5 | - | TRBV12-3/TRBV12-4 | TGTGCCAGCAGGAAAGAAATCCAAGAGACCCAGTACTTC | CASRKEIQETQYF
- | TRBJ2-7 | - | TRBV7-9 | TGTGCCAGCAGCTTAATAGCAGGGTACGGCGAGCAGTACTTC | CASSLIAGYGEQYF
- | TRBJ2-7 | - | TRBV5-6 | TGTGCCAGCAGCTTCACGTGGGAGCGGTACGAGCAGTACTTC | CASSFTWERYEQYF
- | TRBJ2-7 | TRBD2 | TRBV9 | TGTGCCAGCAGCGTAGGGACTAGCGGGAGTTCGGACGAGCAGTACTTC | CASSVGTSGSSDEQYF
- | TRBJ1-1 | - | TRBV19 | TGTGCCAGTAGTATTACTAGGGGACGAGGGACTGAAGCTTTCTTT | CASSITRGRGTEAFF